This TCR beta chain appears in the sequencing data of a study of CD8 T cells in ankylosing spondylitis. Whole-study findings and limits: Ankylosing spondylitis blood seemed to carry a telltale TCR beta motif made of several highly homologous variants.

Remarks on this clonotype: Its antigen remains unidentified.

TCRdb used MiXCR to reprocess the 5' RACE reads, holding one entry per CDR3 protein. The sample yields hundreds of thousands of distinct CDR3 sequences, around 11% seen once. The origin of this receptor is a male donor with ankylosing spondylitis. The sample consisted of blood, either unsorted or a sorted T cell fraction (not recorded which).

CDR3 loop: CASIDSRGMNTEAFF. The CDR3 DNA follows: TGTGCCAGCATCGATTCCAGGGGGATGAACACTGAAGCTTTCTTT. The chain has TRBV6-1 and TRBJ1-1; 7 bases are shared with TRBD1. The trim removed 7 bases at V and 0 bases at J, leaving 8 bases unmatched. The CDR3 is made up of 15 amino acids. Per germline, CDR1 MNHNS and CDR2 SASEGT.